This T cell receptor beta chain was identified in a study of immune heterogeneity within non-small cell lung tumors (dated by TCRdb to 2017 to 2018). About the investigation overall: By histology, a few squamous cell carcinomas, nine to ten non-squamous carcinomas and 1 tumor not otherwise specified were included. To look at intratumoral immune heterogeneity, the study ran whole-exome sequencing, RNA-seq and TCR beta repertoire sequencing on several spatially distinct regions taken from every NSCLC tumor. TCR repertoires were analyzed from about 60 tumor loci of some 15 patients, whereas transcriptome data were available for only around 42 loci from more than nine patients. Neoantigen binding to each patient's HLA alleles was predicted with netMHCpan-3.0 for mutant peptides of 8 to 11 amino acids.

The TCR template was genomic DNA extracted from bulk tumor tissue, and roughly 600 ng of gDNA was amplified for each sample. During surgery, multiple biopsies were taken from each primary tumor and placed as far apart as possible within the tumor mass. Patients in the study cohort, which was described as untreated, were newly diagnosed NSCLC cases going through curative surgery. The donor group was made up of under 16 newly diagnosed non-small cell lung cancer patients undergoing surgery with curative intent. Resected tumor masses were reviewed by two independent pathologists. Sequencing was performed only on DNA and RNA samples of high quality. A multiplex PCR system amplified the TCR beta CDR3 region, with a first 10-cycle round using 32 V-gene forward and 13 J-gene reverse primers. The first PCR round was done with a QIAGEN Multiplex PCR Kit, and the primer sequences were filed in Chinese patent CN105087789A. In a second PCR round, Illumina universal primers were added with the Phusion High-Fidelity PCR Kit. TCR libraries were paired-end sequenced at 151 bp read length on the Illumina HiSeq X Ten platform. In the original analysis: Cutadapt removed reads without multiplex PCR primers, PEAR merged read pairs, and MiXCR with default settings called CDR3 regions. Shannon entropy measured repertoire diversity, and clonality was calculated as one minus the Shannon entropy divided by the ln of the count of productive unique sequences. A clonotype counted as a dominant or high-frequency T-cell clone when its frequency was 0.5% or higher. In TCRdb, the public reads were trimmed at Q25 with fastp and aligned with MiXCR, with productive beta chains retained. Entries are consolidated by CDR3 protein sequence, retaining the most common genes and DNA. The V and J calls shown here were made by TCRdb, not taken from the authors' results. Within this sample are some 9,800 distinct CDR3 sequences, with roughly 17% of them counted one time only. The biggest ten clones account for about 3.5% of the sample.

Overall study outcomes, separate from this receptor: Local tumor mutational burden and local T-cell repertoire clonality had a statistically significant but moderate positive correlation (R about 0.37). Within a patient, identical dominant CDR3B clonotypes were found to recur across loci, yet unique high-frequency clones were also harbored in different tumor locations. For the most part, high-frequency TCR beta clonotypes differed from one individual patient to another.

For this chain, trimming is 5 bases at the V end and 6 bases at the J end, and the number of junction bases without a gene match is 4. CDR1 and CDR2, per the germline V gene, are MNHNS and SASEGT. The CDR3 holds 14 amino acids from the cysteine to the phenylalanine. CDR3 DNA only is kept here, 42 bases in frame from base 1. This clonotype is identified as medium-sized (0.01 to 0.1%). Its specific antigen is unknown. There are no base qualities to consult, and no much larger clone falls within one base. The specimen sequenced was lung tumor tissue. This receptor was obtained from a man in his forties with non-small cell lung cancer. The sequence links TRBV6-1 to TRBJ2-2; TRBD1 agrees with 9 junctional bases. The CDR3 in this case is CASSWDRASGELFF. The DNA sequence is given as TGTGCCAGCAGTTGGGACAGGGCTTCCGGGGAGCTGTTTTTT.